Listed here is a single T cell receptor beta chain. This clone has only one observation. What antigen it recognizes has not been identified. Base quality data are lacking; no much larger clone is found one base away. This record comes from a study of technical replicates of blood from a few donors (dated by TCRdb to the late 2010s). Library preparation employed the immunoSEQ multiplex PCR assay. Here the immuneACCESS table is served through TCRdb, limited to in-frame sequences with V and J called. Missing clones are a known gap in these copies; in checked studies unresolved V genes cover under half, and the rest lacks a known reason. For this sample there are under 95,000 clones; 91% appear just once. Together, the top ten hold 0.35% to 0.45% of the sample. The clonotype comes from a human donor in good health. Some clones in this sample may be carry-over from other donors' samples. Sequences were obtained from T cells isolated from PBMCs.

The bases read TGTGCCAGCAGTGTTGCCCAGGGAACCTCGGGGGAAGAGCAGTACTTC. Its protein is CASSVAQGTSGEEQYF. The V and J genes are TRBV2 and TRBJ2-7; TRBD2 is possibly the D segment (6 matching bases). From a lookup of the germline V gene, CDR1 and CDR2 are SNHLY and FYNNEI. V is pared back by 4 bases and J by 7 bases, with 23 bases lying between the germline termini. The CDR3, from cysteine to phenylalanine, totals 16 residues. Solely the CDR3 DNA is kept, with 48 bases framed from the first base.